The source of this T cell receptor beta chain is a study of tumor-infiltrating lymphocytes in oesophageal squamous cell carcinoma. This clonotype was observed a few times. The CDR3 runs 15 residues. Germline V gene data show CDR1 as SGHAT and CDR2 as FQNNGV. TCRdb passed the PCR reads through MiXCR, listing each CDR3 protein once. Of about 13,000 distinct CDR3 sequences in the sample, 54% are singletons; the top ten hold approximately 35%. The TCR was taken from a male donor with esophageal squamous cell carcinoma. This chain joins TRBV11-2 and TRBJ2-7; 15 bases fit TRBD2. The DNA end lines up better with TRBJ2-1; the J call may be wrong. What was sequenced was esophageal tumor tissue. The CDR3 region is CASSSGTSGRFEQFF. CDR3 in DNA: TGTGCCAGCAGCTCCGGGACTAGCGGGAGGTTTGAGCAGTTCTTC.